Presented here are 27 T cell receptor beta chains from one specimen sequenced in a study of shared T cell receptors in the human thymus. TCRdb's table, derived via immunoSEQ multiplex PCR, lists solely in-frame clones and lacks some. The table includes roughly 500,000 clones, approximately 80% detected once. In addition, the sample was reused for a study of human thymus T cells.

The sequencing input was thymocytes. These receptors came from a boy younger than two with a congenital heart defect.

J is TRBJ1-4 and V is TRBV4-1; the match to TRBD1 covers 8 bases. CDR3 length: 19 amino acids. The germline CDR1 and CDR2 sequences are MGHRA and YSYEKL. The junction had 10 bases not matched to a gene; V was cut back by 1 base and J by 0 bases. CDR3 in amino acids: CASSQVTGGKTATNEKLFF. The DNA for the CDR3 is TGCGCCAGCAGCCAAGTAACAGGGGGAAAAACTGCAACTAATGAAAAACTGTTTTTT.

The chain recombines TRBV21-1 with TRBJ1-3; the table's TRBD1 call for D was not verified on the DNA. TRBV21-1 is labeled a pseudogene. The CDR3 has 18 residues. The chain's CDR3 is CASSKAGGQGACGNTIYF. The CDR3 nucleotides read TGTGCCAGCAGCAAAGCGGGGGGGCAGGGGGCCTGTGGAAACACCATATATTTT.

This clone has a single count. The chain employs TRBV4-1 and TRBJ1-5; D is unresolved. Germline-derived CDR1 and CDR2 are MGHRA and YSYEKL. The V end lost 3 bases, the J end lost 7 bases, and 16 bases lay between the germline ends. CDR3 length: 15 amino acids. The CDR3 sequence is CASSQDARGVQPQHF. The DNA for the CDR3 is TGCGCCAGCAGCCAGGATGCCCGGGGTGTCCAGCCCCAGCATTTT.

The DNA for the CDR3 is TGTGCCAGCAATTGGGACAGGGGGCGTCCGAAGCAGTACTTC. As protein: CASNWDRGRPKQYF. The chain carries TRBV6-6 and TRBJ2-7, with 12 bases lining up with TRBD1. The CDR3 extends over 14 amino acids. Germline CDR1 is MNHNY and CDR2 is SVGAGI (reference sequence). V shed 7 bases and J 8 bases; nucleotides not matched to a gene: 9.

The J gene is TRBJ1-2, the V gene TRBV29-1; D gene unclear. This CDR3 is built from 12 residues. CDR1 is SQVTM, CDR2 ANQGSEA, per germline. V was cut by 6 bases and J by 1 base, with 9 bases left in between. This CDR3 is CSVPGDNYGYTF. For the CDR3, the DNA is TGCAGCGTCCCCGGGGATAACTATGGCTACACCTTC.

The chain links TRBV7-3 to TRBJ1-5; D remains unclear. Trimming removed 6 bases from V and 1 base from J, with 13 bases in between. The CDR3 has 15 amino acids. The V gene's germline CDR1 is SGHTA and CDR2 FQGTGA. CDR3 sequence reads: CASSPDSLSNQPQHF. CDR3 in DNA: TGTGCCAGCAGTCCGGACTCTTTAAGCAATCAGCCCCAGCATTTT.

The CDR3 region has the DNA TGTGCCCCCCCGGGACAGGGGTTCGATGAGCAGTTCTTC. Its protein is CAPPGQGFDEQFF. The J gene is TRBJ2-1, the V gene TRBV6-4, with 10 bases lining up with TRBD1. The CDR3 sequence is 13 residues long. V was pared by 11 bases and J by 8 bases, with 9 bases of the junction left unmatched. Germline V gene lookup returns CDR1 MRHNA and CDR2 SNTAGT.

This chain links TRBV5-1 with TRBJ2-1; 9 bases fit TRBD2. The CDR3 is 19 amino acids. Germline CDR1 reads SGHRS; CDR2 reads YFSETQ. V gave up 6 bases and J gave up 1 base; unmatched junction bases: 17. CDR3 nucleotide sequence: TGCGCCAGCATTGGAGGGGTTGTAGCGGGAGTTTGGTCCTACAATGAGCAGTTCTTC. Residues: CASIGGVVAGVWSYNEQFF.

On this clone itself: The same CDR3 arises from other DNA sequences in this sample as well. The V call is TRBV5-1, the J call TRBJ2-3; 8 bases line up with TRBD1. The V gene's germline CDR1 is SGHRS and CDR2 YFSETQ. The CDR3 runs 14 residues. V was pared by 4 bases and J by 6 bases, with 7 bases of the junction left unmatched. The CDR3 spells CASSLGQGPDTQYF. The DNA of the CDR3 is TGCGCCAGCAGCCTAGGACAGGGCCCGGATACGCAGTATTTT.

The chain recombines TRBV6-4 with TRBJ2-1, with 13 bases that match TRBD2. CDR3 length: 16 amino acids. The V gene's germline CDR1 is MRHNA and CDR2 SNTAGT. Trimming removed 5 bases from V and 2 bases from J; junction bases left unmatched: 3. In DNA form, the CDR3 reads TGTGCCAGCAGTCCCGGGACTAGCGGGACCTACAATGAGCAGTTCTTC. It yields the protein CASSPGTSGTYNEQFF.

The chain recombines TRBV7-9 with TRBJ2-7, with 13 bases aligning to TRBD2. Germline CDR1 reads SEHNR; CDR2 reads FQNEAQ (reference sequence). V trimming: 2 bases; J trimming: 3 bases; junction bases outside the gene matches: 7. CDR3 size: 17 residues. CDR3 region: CASSLWTSGRKGYEQYF. In DNA form, the CDR3 reads TGTGCCAGCAGCTTATGGACTAGCGGGAGAAAAGGCTACGAGCAGTACTTC.

V usage is TRBV11-2 and J usage is TRBJ2-7, with 14 nucleotides matching TRBD2. The CDR3 covers 18 residues. Trimming at V came to 1 base and at J to 7 bases, leaving 12 bases not matched to a gene. Germline values: CDR1 SGHAT, CDR2 FQNNGV. The CDR3, as DNA: TGTGCCAGCAGCTTAGTAGTGACTAGCGGGAGGGCCCCTCAGGAGCAGTACTTC. It yields the protein CASSLVVTSGRAPQEQYF.

The J gene is TRBJ2-1, the V gene TRBV30; D is undetermined. The V gene's germline CDR1 is GTSNPN and CDR2 SVGIG (reference sequence). The CDR3 is made up of 13 amino acids. Trimming stripped 4 bases from V and 4 bases from J, with 11 bases between. In nucleotides, the CDR3 is TGTGCCTGGACCGACTCGGTATACAATGAGCAGTTCTTC. Its translation is CAWTDSVYNEQFF.

The genes are TRBV15 and TRBJ2-7; D is possibly TRBD2 (5 bases). Germline V CDR1 and CDR2: LNHNV, YYDKDF (reference sequence). The CDR3 covers 16 residues. Trimming took 1 base from V and 3 from J, leaving 16 bases between them. CDR3 sequence (DNA): TGTGCCACCAGCAGAGCGTGGGAGCGGACCCACTACGAGCAGTACTTC. Translating it yields CATSRAWERTHYEQYF.

This chain connects TRBV19 to TRBJ1-2, with D perhaps TRBD1 (6 bases). The V gene's germline CDR1 is LNHDA and CDR2 SQIVND (reference sequence). V shed 0 bases and J shed 7 bases, with 6 bases lying between them. The CDR3 length is 12 residues. The CDR3 DNA reads TGTGCCAGTAGTATAGACAGGGGTGGCTACACCTTC. Translated: CASSIDRGGYTF.

The chain combines TRBV28 with TRBJ1-3; D is uncertain. This CDR3 has 18 residues. CDR1 MDHEN and CDR2 SYDVKM come from the germline V gene. V gave up 6 bases and J gave up 0 bases, with 21 bases separating them. CDR3 bases: TGTGCCAGCAGCCCTCCACGGTCCACTAGAGGCTCTGGAAACACCATATATTTT. Residues: CASSPPRSTRGSGNTIYF.

The chain joins TRBV5-8 to TRBJ1-2; perhaps TRBD1 as D (6 bases). CDR1 is SGHTS and CDR2 is YDEGEE in the germline V gene. Trimming stripped 3 bases from V and 1 base from J, with 22 bases between. The CDR3 covers 18 residues. The CDR3 DNA reads TGTGCCAGCAGCTCCGGCAAACAGGGTGCGTTTTTTAACTATGGCTACACCTTC. Translated: CASSSGKQGAFFNYGYTF.

J is TRBJ2-4 and V is TRBV4-1; D may be TRBD1 (6 bases). The V and J ends lost 0 bases and 4 bases respectively, with 7 bases between them. Germline V CDR1 and CDR2: MGHRA, YSYEKL. The CDR3 is 14 amino acids. DNA of the CDR3: TGCGCCAGCAGCCAAGACAGGGGTAAAAACATTCAGTACTTC. This translates into CASSQDRGKNIQYF.

This chain uses TRBV4-1 with TRBJ2-2, with 7 nucleotides matching TRBD2. CDR1 and CDR2 (germline): MGHRA, YSYEKL. V was clipped by 7 bases and J by 5 bases; unmatched bases: 7. The CDR3 is made up of 14 amino acids. The CDR3 loop reads CASTEREKTGELFF. CDR3 nucleotides: TGCGCCAGCACGGAGCGGGAAAAAACCGGGGAGCTGTTTTTT.

V gene TRBV30 combines with J gene TRBJ1-5; possible D gene TRBD1, 6 bases. This CDR3 contains 14 residues. Germline V CDR1 and CDR2: GTSNPN, SVGIG (reference sequence). Trimming shortened V by 8 bases and J by 1 base, and 15 bases separated the two germline ends. The CDR3 DNA is TGTGCCGAAGGGACCACAGGGAGCAATCAGCCCCAGCATTTT. Translated, it gives CAEGTTGSNQPQHF. The entire variable domain, with the rest obtained from reference TRBV30 and TRBJ1-5, is as follows: SQTIHQWPATLVQPVGSPLSLECTVEGTSNPNLYWYRQAAGRGLQLLFYSVGIGQISSEVPQNLSASRPQDRQFILSSKKLLLSDSGFYLCAEGTTGSNQPQHFGDGTRLSIL.

This sequence joins TRBV6-6 and TRBJ1-1, with D possibly matching TRBD1 (5 bases). Trimming left V 2 bases short and J 4 bases short, with 11 bases between. Germline V gene sequence: CDR1 MNHNY, CDR2 SVGAGI (reference sequence). This CDR3 is built from 14 residues. The chain's CDR3 is CASSYGGGITEAFF. CDR3 DNA: TGTGCCAGCAGTTACGGGGGGGGAATCACTGAAGCTTTCTTT.

The chain couples TRBV15 to TRBJ2-1; possible D gene TRBD2, 6 bases. The CDR3 is 16 residues long. Germline values: CDR1 LNHNV, CDR2 YYDKDF (reference sequence). Deletions cut 1 base from V and 3 bases from J, with 13 bases between. This CDR3 reads CATSRVPSAYYNEQFF. As DNA, the CDR3 is TGTGCCACCAGCAGAGTACCTAGCGCTTACTACAATGAGCAGTTCTTC.

This rearrangement joins TRBV4-1 to TRBJ2-3; 9 positions match TRBD2. V lost 4 bases and J lost 2; bases outside the gene matches: 19. The germline V gene has CDR1 MGHRA and CDR2 YSYEKL. The CDR3 runs 20 residues. The CDR3 sequence: CASSPADGALAGEDTDTQYF. Here the CDR3 DNA reads TGCGCCAGCAGCCCCGCGGACGGGGCCTTAGCGGGAGAGGACACAGATACGCAGTATTTT.

The chain recombines TRBV9 with TRBJ1-6, with D possibly matching TRBD1 (5 bases). Trimming removed 1 base at V and 7 bases at J, with 9 bases between. CDR1 and CDR2 from the germline V gene are SGDLS and YYNGEE. The length of the CDR3 is 14 residues. CDR3 in DNA: TGTGCCAGCAGCGTAAGGGGTAGCAATTCACCCCTCCACTTT. Translating it yields CASSVRGSNSPLHF.

This clone was counted between two and nine times. The gene calls are TRBV30 and TRBJ2-7; 12 positions match TRBD2. Germline V gene data show CDR1 as GTSNPN and CDR2 as SVGIG (reference sequence). With V trimmed by 1 base and J by 2 bases, 9 bases remained unmatched. The CDR3 has 17 residues. CDR3 coding DNA: TGTGCCTGGAGTGGAACGATAGGACTAGCGGGGACCTACGAGCAGTACTTC. This codes for CAWSGTIGLAGTYEQYF.

This clone was found once. V usage is TRBV28 and J usage is TRBJ2-1; unclear D gene. CDR3 length equals 13 residues. CDR1 is MDHEN, CDR2 SYDVKM, per germline. V was trimmed by 1 base and J by 10 bases, leaving 11 bases between them. CDR3 nucleotide sequence: TGTGCCAGCAGTTTATATATACAGTCCGAGCAGTTCTTC. It specifies CASSLYIQSEQFF. Together with reference TRBV28 and TRBJ2-1, the CDR3 gives the full variable domain: DVKVTQSSRYLVKRTGEKVFLECVQDMDHENMFWYRQDPGLGLRLIYFSYDVKMKEKGDIPEGYSVSREKKERFSLILESASTNQTSMYLCASSLYIQSEQFFGPGTRLTVL.

To note about this clone: Relative to the germline gene, one junction end is altered; a read error may explain this. This rearrangement joins TRBV7-7 to TRBJ2-1; D gene ambiguous. The length of the CDR3 is 15 residues. Looked up from germline, CDR1 is SSHAT and CDR2 is FNYEAQ (reference sequence). The CDR3 nucleotides read TGTGCTAGCAGCCTCCGGGTTAGCTCCTACAATGAGCAGTTCTTC. Protein sequence: CASSLRVSSYNEQFF. Full variable domain (remainder filled in from reference TRBV7-7 and TRBJ2-1): GAGVSQSPRYKVTKRGQDVTLRCDPISSHATLYWYQQALGQGPEFLTYFNYEAQPDKSGLPSDRFSAERPEGSISTLTIQRTEQRDSAMYRCASSLRVSSYNEQFFGPGTRLTVL.